This T cell receptor beta chain was identified in a study of blood T cell repertoires in COVID-19. Whole-study context: PBMCs, B-cell-depleted T cells, or T cells provided the cDNA or gDNA that made up the material.

This CDR3 is 13 amino acids long. Germline CDR1 is SGDLS and CDR2 is YYNGEE. V was shortened by 2 bases and J by 10 bases, with 15 bases between the two germline ends. Per the authors' pipeline: Reference gene primers were amplified, and this amplification served to estimate nucleated cell counts. Profiled with immunoSEQ multiplex PCR; TCRdb holds only in-frame clones, not every one. D and trimming come from the DNA, and the V and J calls and clone size come from that table. The top ten clones hold 0.7% of a sample with about 470,000 clones, 87% of them seen once. All enrollees were about 18 to 89 years old and from under 25 US areas. Cohorts were based on clinical histories the participants reported.

The clonotype originates from a woman under 30 who had recovered from COVID-19. Material: PBMCs or T cells enriched from blood (not recorded which). The chain links TRBV9 to TRBJ1-1, with D possibly matching TRBD1 (6 bases). The CDR3 DNA reads as TGTGCCAGCAGCGTCGTAGGGGGTCCCATAGCTTTCTTT. Protein sequence: CASSVVGGPIAFF. The full variable domain, its missing parts supplied by reference TRBV9 and TRBJ1-1, is DSGVTQTPKHLITATGQRVTLRCSPRSGDLSVYWYQQSLDQGLQFLIQYYNGEERAKGNILERFSAQQFPDLHSELNLSSLELGDSALYFCASSVVGGPIAFFGQGTRLTVV.